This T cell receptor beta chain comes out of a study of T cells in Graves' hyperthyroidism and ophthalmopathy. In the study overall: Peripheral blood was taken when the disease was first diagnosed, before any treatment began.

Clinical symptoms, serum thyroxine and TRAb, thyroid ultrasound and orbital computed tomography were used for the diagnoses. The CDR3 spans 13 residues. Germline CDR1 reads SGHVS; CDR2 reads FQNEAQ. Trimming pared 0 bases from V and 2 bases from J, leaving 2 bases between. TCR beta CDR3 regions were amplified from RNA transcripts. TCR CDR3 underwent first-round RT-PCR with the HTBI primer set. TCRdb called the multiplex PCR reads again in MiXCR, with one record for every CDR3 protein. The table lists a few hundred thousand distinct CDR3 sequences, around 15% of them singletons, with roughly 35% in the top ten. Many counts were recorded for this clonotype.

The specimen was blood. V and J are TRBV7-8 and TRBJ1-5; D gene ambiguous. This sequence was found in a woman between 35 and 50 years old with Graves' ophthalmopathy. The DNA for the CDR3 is TGTGCCAGCAGCTTAGCGCGCAATCAGCCCCAGCATTTT. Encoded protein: CASSLARNQPQHF.